A single sample gave rise to the 9 T cell receptor beta chains below, sequenced in a study of cytomegalovirus exposure and HLA in healthy donors. Researchers ran the PCR with 60 Vbeta and 13 Jbeta primers. TCRdb's table, derived via immunoSEQ multiplex PCR, lists solely in-frame clones and lacks some. The data contain roughly 120,000 clones, about four fifths of them singletons. Sequencing used PBMCs. These receptors came from a woman aged 40 to 49 in good health and CMV-seronegative.

The chain joins TRBV6-1 to TRBJ2-5, with D perhaps matching TRBD2 (5 bases). Looked up from germline, CDR1 is MNHNS and CDR2 is SASEGT. This CDR3 has 14 amino acids. V lost 1 base and J 6 bases, leaving 12 bases between the germline ends. CDR3 region: CASSEEAGEKTQYF. The CDR3 DNA reads TGTGCCAGCAGTGAAGAGGCGGGTGAAAAGACCCAGTACTTC.

The chain recombines TRBV10-3 with TRBJ2-3, with D perhaps TRBD2 (5 bases). Per the germline V gene, CDR1 is ENHRY and CDR2 is SYGVKD. The germline V and J ends were trimmed by 3 bases and 1 base, with 11 bases remaining between them. This CDR3 has 15 amino acids. This chain's CDR3 is CAISDPKRGTDTQYF. CDR3 sequence (DNA): TGTGCCATCAGTGACCCTAAGAGGGGCACAGATACGCAGTATTTT.

The V gene is TRBV4-3, the J gene TRBJ2-5; the D gene is possibly TRBD1 (6 bases). The J call may be wrong; the DNA end is better matched by TRBJ2-7. Germline CDR1 and CDR2: LGHNA and YSLEER. The CDR3 contains 15 residues. The CDR3 DNA reads as TGCGCCAGCAGCCAAGACCCAGGGGCTTTCTACGAGCAGTACTTC. Amino acid sequence: CASSQDPGAFYEQYF.

The chain uses TRBV6-4 and TRBJ2-1, with D possibly matching TRBD2 (5 bases). The V gene lost 5 bases and the J gene lost 6 bases, with 20 bases spanning the gap. Germline assignment: CDR1 MRHNA and CDR2 SNTAGT. The CDR3 length is 16 residues. The CDR3 nucleotides read TGTGCCAGCAGTCTTCTCGGTGCGGGCCCTCCCAATGAGCAGTTCTTC. It encodes CASSLLGAGPPNEQFF.

The rearrangement links TRBV14 to TRBJ2-1; D gene unclear. Per germline, CDR1 SGHDN and CDR2 FVKESK. The CDR3 contains 15 residues. Deletions cut 2 bases from V and 5 bases from J, with 13 bases between. Here the CDR3 reads CASSQYYDGDNEQFF. The CDR3 DNA reads as TGTGCCAGCAGCCAATACTACGACGGAGACAATGAGCAGTTCTTC.

This rearrangement joins TRBV7-2 to TRBJ2-5; D is undetermined. There are 14 residues in the CDR3. V lost 3 bases and J lost 2, with 10 bases in between. From germline, CDR1 is SGHTA and CDR2 FQGNSA. In DNA form, the CDR3 reads TGTGCCAGCAGCTTTCGACTGCTACAAGAGACCCAGTACTTC. It yields the protein CASSFRLLQETQYF.

The chain recombines TRBV28 with TRBJ2-5; 11 bases line up with TRBD1. This CDR3 has 15 amino acids. J was trimmed by 4 bases and V by 2 bases; bases with no gene match: 3. In germline, CDR1 is MDHEN, CDR2 SYDVKM. The CDR3 nucleotides read TGTGCCAGCAGTTTACCGGGACAGGGGGGAGAGACCCAGTACTTC. Amino acid sequence: CASSLPGQGGETQYF.

The rearrangement uses TRBV11-2 and TRBJ2-7; maybe TRBD1 (6 bases). The CDR3 runs 13 residues. Trimming took off 1 base at V and 5 bases at J, with 9 bases between the two ends. The germline V gene encodes CDR1 SGHAT and CDR2 FQNNGV. The CDR3 sequence is CASSLVRGHEQYF. CDR3 coding DNA: TGTGCCAGCAGCTTAGTCAGGGGCCACGAGCAGTACTTC.

This chain links TRBV27 with TRBJ2-5, with 12 bases fitting TRBD2. V shed 5 bases and J 2 bases; nucleotides not matched to a gene: 3. The CDR3 runs 15 residues. Germline V gene sequence: CDR1 MNHEY, CDR2 SMNVEV (reference sequence). CDR3 sequence: CASSPGTSGQETQYF. Written as DNA, the CDR3 is TGTGCCAGCAGTCCCGGGACTAGCGGGCAAGAGACCCAGTACTTC.